The 8 T cell receptor beta chains presented below share a single source sample, sequenced in a study of Tregs in tolerant kidney transplant recipients. Using immunoSEQ multiplex PCR, the repertoire was profiled, and TCRdb retains in-frame clones only, with some absent. The sample shows 240,000 or so clones, 65% to 85% of them seen only once. The source material was CD4+ T cells from blood. These receptors originate from a human donor in good health.

This rearrangement joins TRBV11-2 to TRBJ2-1; TRBD1 aligns across 10 bases. The V gene end was trimmed by 5 bases and the J gene end by 12 bases; junction bases not matched to a gene: 13. CDR1 and CDR2 (germline): SGHAT, FQNNGV. The CDR3 has 15 amino acids. The CDR3 loop is CASSPGTGAPKGQFF. The CDR3 region has the DNA TGTGCCAGCAGCCCCGGGACAGGGGCACCGAAAGGGCAGTTCTTC.

The chain employs TRBV2 and TRBJ2-3; possibly TRBD1 for D (5 bases). V was trimmed by 3 bases and J by 1 base, leaving 11 bases between them. There are 15 residues in the CDR3. The germline V gene has CDR1 SNHLY and CDR2 FYNNEI. Here the CDR3 reads CASSDPGYGTDTQYF. The CDR3 nucleotides are TGTGCCAGCAGTGACCCAGGGTATGGCACAGATACGCAGTATTTT.

The chain recombines TRBV11-2 with TRBJ2-1, with 10 bases lining up with TRBD1. Trimming removed 5 bases from V and 5 bases from J; junction bases left unmatched: 6. The germline gives CDR1 SGHAT, CDR2 FQNNGV. CDR3 size: 15 residues. CDR3 DNA: TGTGCCAGCAGCCTCCCCGGGACAGGGGACAATGAGCAGTTCTTC. Its translation: CASSLPGTGDNEQFF.

V is TRBV19 and J is TRBJ2-1, with TRBD2 identical over 8 bases. Germline V gene data show CDR1 as LNHDA and CDR2 as SQIVND (reference sequence). Losses at the gene ends were 7 bases for V and 2 bases for J; bases not matched to a gene: 10. The CDR3 is 16 amino acids. CDR3 in amino acids: CASTLGVGRAYNEQFF. CDR3 in DNA: TGTGCCAGTACCTTGGGGGTCGGGAGGGCCTACAATGAGCAGTTCTTC.

This clone was picked up one time. The chain has TRBV2 and TRBJ1-1; D is unresolved. V was shortened by 4 bases and J by 7 bases, with 13 bases between the two germline ends. Germline CDR1 is SNHLY and CDR2 is FYNNEI. This CDR3 is built from 13 residues. CDR3 region: CASSGDGRGEAFF. The CDR3 DNA follows: TGTGCCAGCAGTGGAGATGGACGAGGTGAAGCTTTCTTT.

The gene calls are TRBV4-2 and TRBJ2-5, with D uncertain. The germline CDR1 and CDR2 sequences are LGHNA and YNFKEQ. The CDR3 consists of 14 residues. V was clipped by 1 base and J by 5 bases, with 11 bases between them. CDR3: CASSQGAGGETQYF. CDR3 DNA sequence: TGTGCCAGCAGCCAAGGCGCAGGTGGGGAGACCCAGTACTTC.

The chain couples TRBV11-1 to TRBJ2-3, with 16 bases that match TRBD2. The CDR3 length is 17 residues. J gave up 5 bases and V 5 bases, and 7 bases lay outside the gene matches. Germline V gene sequence: CDR1 SGHAT, CDR2 FQDESV (reference sequence). CDR3 sequence reads: CASSPKGLAGGRDTQYF. CDR3 in DNA: TGTGCCAGCAGCCCCAAGGGACTAGCGGGGGGGCGAGATACGCAGTATTTT.

As for this clone: Germline and junction disagree at one end, which may indicate a read error. This sequence joins TRBV12-5 and TRBJ2-7, with TRBD2 matching 9 bases. CDR3 length equals 13 residues. Germline V CDR1 and CDR2: LGHNT, FRNRAP. DNA for the CDR3: TGTGCTAGCCTTCTTGCGGGAGGGCCGTTTCACGACTTC. It specifies CASLLAGGPFHDF. Variable domain in full (rest from reference TRBV12-5 and TRBJ2-7): DARVTQTPRHKVTEMGQEVTMRCQPILGHNTVFWYRQTMMQGLELLAYFRNRAPLDDSGMPKDRFSAEMPDATLATLKIQPSEPRDSAVYFCASLLAGGPFHDFGPGTRLTVT.